The 14 T cell receptor beta chains given below trace back to one sample, sequenced in a study of CD4 T cells in relation to SARS-CoV-2 and coronaviruses. The unexposed donors gave CD4+ T cells in about 2010-2019, prior to COVID-19. The repertoire was sequenced with immunoSEQ multiplex PCR; TCRdb's copy has only in-frame clones and lacks some. The sample contains more than 50,000 clones, 86% of which appear only once. What was sequenced was memory CD4+ T cells from PBMCs. The receptors come from a human donor in good health.

In DNA form, the CDR3 reads TGCGCCAGCAGAACAGGGCTAGCCAAAAACATTCAGTACTTC. Protein sequence: CASRTGLAKNIQYF. This rearrangement joins TRBV5-1 to TRBJ2-4; maybe TRBD1 (6 bases). This CDR3 has 14 amino acids. Trimming removed 5 bases at V and 0 bases at J, with 9 bases between. Germline CDR1 and CDR2: SGHRS and YFSETQ.

This clone came up once. The chain is built from TRBV18 and TRBJ1-4; D unresolved. Germline V gene lookup returns CDR1 KGHSH and CDR2 LQKENI. Trimming pared 1 base from V and 0 bases from J, leaving 6 bases between. This CDR3 is built from 15 residues. CDR3 sequence: CASSPQGTTNEKLFF. The CDR3 DNA follows: TGTGCCAGCTCACCACAGGGAACAACTAATGAAAAACTGTTTTTT. Full variable domain (remainder filled in from reference TRBV18 and TRBJ1-4): NAGVMQNPRHLVRRRGQEARLRCSPMKGHSHVYWYRQLPEEGLKFMVYLQKENIIDESGMPKERFSAEFPKEGPSILRIQQVVRGDSAAYFCASSPQGTTNEKLFFGSGTQLSVL.

The chain recombines TRBV20-1 with TRBJ2-7, with D uncertain. The germline V gene has CDR1 DFQATT and CDR2 SNEGSKA (reference sequence). V lost 7 bases, J lost 2 bases, and 9 bases lay in between. This CDR3 comprises 11 residues. CDR3 protein: CSVSEPYEQYF. CDR3 coding DNA: TGCAGTGTCTCAGAACCCTACGAGCAGTACTTC.

The chain carries TRBV19 and TRBJ2-4; D is possibly TRBD1 (5 bases). Trimming took 5 bases from V and 0 from J, leaving 14 bases between them. The germline V gene has CDR1 LNHDA and CDR2 SQIVND (reference sequence). The CDR3 totals 16 residues. The CDR3 bases are TGTGCCAGTAGTCAAGGACAATTCCTAGCCAAAAACATTCAGTACTTC. Amino acids: CASSQGQFLAKNIQYF. Full variable domain (remainder filled in from reference TRBV19 and TRBJ2-4): DGGITQSPKYLFRKEGQNVTLSCEQNLNHDAMYWYRQDPGQGLRLIYYSQIVNDFQKGDIAEGYSVSREKKESFPLTVTSAQKNPTAFYLCASSQGQFLAKNIQYFGAGTRLSVL.

This clone was recorded once. This chain links TRBV7-2 with TRBJ2-5, with D possibly TRBD1 on 7 matching bases. Trimming took 5 bases from V and 2 from J, leaving 12 bases between them. The CDR3 length is 14 residues. The germline V gene has CDR1 SGHTA and CDR2 FQGNSA. This chain's CDR3 is CASSQGGPQETQYF. The CDR3 DNA is TGTGCCAGCAGCCAGGGGGGACCTCAAGAGACCCAGTACTTC.

V and J are TRBV6-5 and TRBJ1-4; D is unresolved. Trimming took off 6 bases at V and 0 bases at J, with 11 bases between the two ends. The CDR3 spans 15 residues. CDR1 and CDR2 (germline): MNHEY, SVGAGI. CDR3 coding DNA: TGTGCCAGCAGCCAGCCCTATGCAACTAATGAAAAACTGTTTTTT. Amino acids: CASSQPYATNEKLFF.

The chain couples TRBV5-1 to TRBJ2-5; 12 nucleotides agree with TRBD1. The CDR3 has 15 residues. Trimming at V came to 3 bases and at J to 5 bases, leaving 5 bases not matched to a gene. The V gene's germline CDR1 is SGHRS and CDR2 YFSETQ. CDR3 residues: CASSSGDRGLETQYF. The CDR3 nucleotides are TGCGCCAGCAGCTCGGGGGACAGGGGGCTGGAGACCCAGTACTTC.

The J gene is TRBJ2-2, the V gene TRBV5-1; TRBD1 might be the D (6 bases). Trimming shortened V by 0 bases and J by 0 bases, and 12 bases separated the two germline ends. CDR3 length: 17 residues. In germline, CDR1 is SGHRS, CDR2 YFSETQ. The CDR3 region has the DNA TGCGCCAGCAGCTTGGTTGTGGGGGCCTCGAACACCGGGGAGCTGTTTTTT. This encodes CASSLVVGASNTGELFF. Based on the CDR3 plus reference TRBV5-1 and TRBJ2-2, the full variable domain is KAGVTQTPRYLIKTRGQQVTLSCSPISGHRSVSWYQQTPGQGLQFLFEYFSETQRNKGNFPGRFSGRQFSNSRSEMNVSTLELGDSALYLCASSLVVGASNTGELFFGEGSRLTVL.

The chain links TRBV4-1 to TRBJ2-1; D possibly corresponds to TRBD1 (5 bases). CDR1 is MGHRA and CDR2 is YSYEKL in the germline V gene. This CDR3 spans 16 amino acids. The V gene lost 4 bases and the J gene lost 3 bases, with 16 bases spanning the gap. CDR3 nucleotides: TGCGCCAGCAGCCGCGGTTCACCAAGGGGCTACAATGAGCAGTTCTTC. It yields the protein CASSRGSPRGYNEQFF.

V is TRBV3-1 (or the pseudogene TRBV3-2) and J is TRBJ2-4; D is perhaps TRBD1 (6 bases). The CDR3 consists of 18 residues. V lost 3 bases and J 0 bases, leaving 18 bases between the germline ends. The germline V gene has CDR1 LGHDT and CDR2 YNNKEL (reference sequence). The CDR3 DNA follows: TGTGCCAGCAGCCAGATCAGGGGCAACCCTTTAGCCAAAAACATTCAGTACTTC. This gives the protein CASSQIRGNPLAKNIQYF.

The CDR3 DNA reads TGTGCCAGTAGTATAGTTTTTGGGACAGGGGTCTACGAGCAGTACTTC. Residues: CASSIVFGTGVYEQYF. The chain uses TRBV19 and TRBJ2-7, with TRBD1 identical over 10 bases. The J segment lost 3 bases and the V segment lost 1 base, leaving 6 bases of the junction unmatched. The CDR3 runs to 16 residues. The germline gives CDR1 LNHDA, CDR2 SQIVND (reference sequence). The variable domain in full, with the rest retrieved from reference TRBV19 and TRBJ2-7, is DGGITQSPKYLFRKEGQNVTLSCEQNLNHDAMYWYRQDPGQGLRLIYYSQIVNDFQKGDIAEGYSVSREKKESFPLTVTSAQKNPTAFYLCASSIVFGTGVYEQYFGPGTRLTVT.

J is TRBJ1-2 and V is TRBV28; 10 bases align to TRBD1. The CDR3 has 13 amino acids. Germline CDR1 reads MDHEN; CDR2 reads SYDVKM. V lost 6 bases to trimming and J lost 7 bases; unmatched junction nucleotides: 5. Here the CDR3 reads CASSSGTGVGYTF. The DNA for the CDR3 is TGTGCCAGCAGCTCCGGGACAGGGGTTGGCTACACCTTC.

This clone was counted a few times. The chain carries TRBV7-3 and TRBJ2-2; no definite D call. The ends were cut back, 1 base at V and 2 bases at J, with 8 bases in the middle. Per germline, CDR1 SGHTA and CDR2 FQGTGA. CDR3 length: 15 amino acids. The CDR3 sequence: CASSLIGGNTGELFF. The CDR3 DNA reads TGTGCCAGCAGCTTAATTGGCGGCAACACCGGGGAGCTGTTTTTT.

The chain uses TRBV7-9 and TRBJ1-4; 7 bases align to TRBD1. J lost 0 bases, V lost 4 bases, and 5 bases had no gene match. The germline CDR1 and CDR2 sequences are SEHNR and FQNEAQ (reference sequence). The CDR3 spans 16 residues. CDR3: CASSSLQGATNEKLFF. The CDR3, as DNA: TGTGCCAGCAGCTCGCTGCAGGGGGCAACTAATGAAAAACTGTTTTTT.